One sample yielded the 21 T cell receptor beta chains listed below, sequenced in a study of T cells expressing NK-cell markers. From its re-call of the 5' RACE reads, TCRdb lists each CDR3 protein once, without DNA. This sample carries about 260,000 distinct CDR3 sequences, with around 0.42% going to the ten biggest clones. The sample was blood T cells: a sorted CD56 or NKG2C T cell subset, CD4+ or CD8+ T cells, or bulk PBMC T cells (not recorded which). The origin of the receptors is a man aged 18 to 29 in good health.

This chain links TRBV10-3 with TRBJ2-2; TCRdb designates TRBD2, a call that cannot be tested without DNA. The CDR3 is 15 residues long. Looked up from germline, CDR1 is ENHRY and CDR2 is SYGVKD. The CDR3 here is CAITGRAGSGGELFF.

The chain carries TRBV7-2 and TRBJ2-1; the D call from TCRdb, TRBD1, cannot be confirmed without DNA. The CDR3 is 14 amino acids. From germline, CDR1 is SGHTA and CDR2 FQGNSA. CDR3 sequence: CASSAAGGLNEQFF.

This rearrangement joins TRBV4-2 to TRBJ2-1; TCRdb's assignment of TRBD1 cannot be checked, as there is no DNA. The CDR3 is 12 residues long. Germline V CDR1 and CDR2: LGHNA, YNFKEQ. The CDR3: CASRTGSGEQFF.

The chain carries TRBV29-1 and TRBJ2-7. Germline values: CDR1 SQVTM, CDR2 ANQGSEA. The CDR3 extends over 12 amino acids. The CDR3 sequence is CSVEEIDHEQYF.

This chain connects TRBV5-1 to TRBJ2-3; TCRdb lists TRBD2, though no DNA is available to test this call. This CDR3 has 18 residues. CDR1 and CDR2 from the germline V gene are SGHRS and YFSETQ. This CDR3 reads CASSSDLRDSQRAYTQYF.

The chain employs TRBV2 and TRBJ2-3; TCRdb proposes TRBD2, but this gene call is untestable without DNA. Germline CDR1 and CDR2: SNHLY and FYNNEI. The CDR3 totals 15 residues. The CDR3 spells CASSWTSGRSGTQYF.

The CDR3 region is CASSYVQGAGTEAFF. V is TRBV7-8 and J is TRBJ1-1; the D gene TCRdb calls, TRBD1, cannot be checked with no DNA. Germline V gene lookup returns CDR1 SGHVS and CDR2 FQNEAQ. This CDR3 contains 15 residues.

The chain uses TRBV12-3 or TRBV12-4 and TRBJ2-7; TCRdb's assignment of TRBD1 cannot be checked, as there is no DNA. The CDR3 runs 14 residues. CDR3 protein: CASSRDRAFAEQYF.

The CDR3 spells CASSLQGNGYTF. The chain has TRBV6-5 and TRBJ1-2; TCRdb reports TRBD1, a call that lacks DNA to check it against. The CDR3 loop spans 12 amino acids. Looked up from germline, CDR1 is MNHEY and CDR2 is SVGAGI.

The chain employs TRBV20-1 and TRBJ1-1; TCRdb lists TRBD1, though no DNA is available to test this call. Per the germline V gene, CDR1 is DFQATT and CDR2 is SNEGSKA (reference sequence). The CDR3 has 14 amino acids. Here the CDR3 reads CSAVVTGTRPEAFF.

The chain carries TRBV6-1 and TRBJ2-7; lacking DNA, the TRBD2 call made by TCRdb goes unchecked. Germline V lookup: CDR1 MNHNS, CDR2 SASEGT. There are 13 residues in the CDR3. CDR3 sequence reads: CASSGRSSYEQYF.

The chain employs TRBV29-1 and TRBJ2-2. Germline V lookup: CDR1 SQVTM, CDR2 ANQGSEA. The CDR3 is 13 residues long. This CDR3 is CSVGQVNTGELFF.

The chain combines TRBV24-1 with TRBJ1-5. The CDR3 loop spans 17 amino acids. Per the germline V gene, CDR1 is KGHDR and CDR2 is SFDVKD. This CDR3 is CATSDTPRGLGNQPQHF.

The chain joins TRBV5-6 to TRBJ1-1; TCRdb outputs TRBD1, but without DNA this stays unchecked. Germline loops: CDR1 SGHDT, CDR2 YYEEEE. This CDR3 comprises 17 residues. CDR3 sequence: CASSQGGRGERYGEAFF.

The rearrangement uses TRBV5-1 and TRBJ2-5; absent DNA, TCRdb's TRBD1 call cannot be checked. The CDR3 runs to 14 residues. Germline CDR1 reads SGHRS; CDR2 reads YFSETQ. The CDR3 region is CASSSAGQWETQYF.

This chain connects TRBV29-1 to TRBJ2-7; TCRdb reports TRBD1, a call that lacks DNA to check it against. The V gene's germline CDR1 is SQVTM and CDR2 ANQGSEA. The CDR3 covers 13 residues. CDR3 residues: CSVDGGPKDEQYF.

The chain's CDR3 is CASLQYNEQFF. This chain connects TRBV28 to TRBJ2-1. This CDR3 contains 11 residues. Germline V gene sequence: CDR1 MDHEN, CDR2 SYDVKM.

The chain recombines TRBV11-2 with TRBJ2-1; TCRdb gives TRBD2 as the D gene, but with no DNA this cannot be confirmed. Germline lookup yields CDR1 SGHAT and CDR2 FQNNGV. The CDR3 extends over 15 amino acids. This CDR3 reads CASSSASGISNEQFF. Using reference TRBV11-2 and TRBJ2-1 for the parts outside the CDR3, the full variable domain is EAGVAQSPRYKIIEKRQSVAFWCNPISGHATLYWYQQILGQGPKLLIQFQNNGVVDDSQLPKDRFSAERLKGVDSTLKIQPAKLEDSAVYLCASSSASGISNEQFFGPGTRLTVL.

The CDR3 is CASSSPRSRDPVGETQYF. The rearrangement links TRBV5-4 to TRBJ2-5; TCRdb names TRBD1, which stays unverified in the absence of DNA. This CDR3 has 18 residues. Germline-derived CDR1 and CDR2 are SGHNT and YYREEE (reference sequence).

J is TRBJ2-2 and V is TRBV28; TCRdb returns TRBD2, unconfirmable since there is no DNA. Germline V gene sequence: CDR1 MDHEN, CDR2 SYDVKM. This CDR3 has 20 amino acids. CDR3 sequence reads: CASSFVGGWPSGKNTGELFF.

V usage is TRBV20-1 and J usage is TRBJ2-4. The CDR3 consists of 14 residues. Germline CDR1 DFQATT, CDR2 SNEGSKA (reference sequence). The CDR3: CSAGLTSTKNIQYF.